Listed below are T cell receptor beta chains from one sample, sequenced in a study of blood T cell repertoires in COVID-19. This table comes from immunoSEQ multiplex PCR, and its TCRdb copy is limited to in-frame clones, with some not included. The sample has roughly 180,000 clones; approximately 85% are singletons. Sequenced sample: PBMCs or T cells enriched from blood (not recorded which). Receptor source: a man aged 40-49 years who had recovered from COVID-19. Both conserved end residues are part of each CDR3. The D gene is left open where the match is weak. A clone size is listed for some rows: how often the clone was seen (once, few, many), or a class if it is expanded.

J,V,D,size,DNA,CDR3
TRBJ1-4,TRBV5-4,NA,NA,TGTGCCAGCAGCCCAGGGATGACTAATGAAAAACTGTTTTTT,CASSPGMTNEKLFF
TRBJ1-5,TRBV4-1,NA,NA,TGCGCCAGCAGCCAAGCTCTGCAGGGAGGGAATCAGCCCCAGCATTTT,CASSQALQGGNQPQHF
TRBJ1-5,TRBV28,TRBD1,once,TGTGCCAGCAGTTTACACTTCCGGGACAGGGTACAGCCCCAGCATTTT,CASSLHFRDRVQPQHF
TRBJ1-5,TRBV20-1,TRBD1,NA,TGCAGTGCTAGTGAAGACAGGGGGAGTCAGCCCCAGCATTTT,CSASEDRGSQPQHF
TRBJ1-5,TRBV28,NA,NA,TGTGCCAGCAGTTTAGGAGGGAGGGGACCGGATCAGCCCCAGCATTTT,CASSLGGRGPDQPQHF
TRBJ2-3,TRBV19,NA,NA,TGTGCCAGTAACCAGGGTATCACAGATACGCAGTATTTT,CASNQGITDTQYF
TRBJ2-7,TRBV29-1,NA,NA,TGCAGCATACAACAGGGCTACGAGCAGTACTTC,CSIQQGYEQYF
TRBJ2-5,TRBV6-1,TRBD2,NA,TGTGCCAGCAGTGAAGCGCAGCGGGGGCCATCACAAGAGACCCAGTACTTC,CASSEAQRGPSQETQYF
TRBJ1-4,TRBV28,NA,NA,TGTGCCAGCAGTGAACTCGGGGAAAAACTGTTTTTT,CASSELGEKLFF
TRBJ2-2,TRBV19,TRBD1,NA,TGTGCCAGTAGTAGACGACAGGGAGAGTTCGGCGGGGAGCTGTTTTTT,CASSRRQGEFGGELFF
TRBJ1-1,TRBV10-3,TRBD1,NA,TGTGCCATCAGGGACAGGGACACTGAAGCTTTCTTT,CAIRDRDTEAFF
TRBJ1-2,TRBV25-1,TRBD1,NA,TGTGCCAGCAGTGATCGACAGGGGCCGAGTGGCTACACCTTC,CASSDRQGPSGYTF
TRBJ1-1,TRBV7-9,NA,once,TGTGCCAGCAGCTTAGACAGTACTGAAGCTTTCTTT,CASSLDSTEAFF
TRBJ1-5,TRBV28,NA,NA,TGTGCCACCCGGAGGGGGGGTAGCAATCAGCCCCAGCATTTT,CATRRGGSNQPQHF
TRBJ2-2,TRBV7-9,TRBD1,NA,TGTGCCAGCAGCCTAACAGACCCCGGGACAGCCCTCTCCGGGGAGCTGTTTTTT,CASSLTDPGTALSGELFF
TRBJ1-2,TRBV29-1,NA,NA,TGCAGCGTAACAGGGAGAGGAGGCTACACCTTC,CSVTGRGGYTF
TRBJ1-1,TRBV5-1,NA,NA,TGCGCCAGCAGCACTTTCAGCGGCACTGAAGCTTTCTTT,CASSTFSGTEAFF
TRBJ1-1,TRBV18,NA,NA,TGTGCCAGCTCACCACAAATATCAGGATATCAGAACACTGAAGCTTTCTTT,CASSPQISGYQNTEAFF
TRBJ1-6,TRBV13,TRBD1,NA,TGTGCCAGCAGCACCGGGACAGGAAATTCACCCCTCCACTTT,CASSTGTGNSPLHF
TRBJ2-1,TRBV24-1,TRBD2,NA,TGTGCCACCAGTGACAGTTTCGCGGGGGGCAATGAGCAGTTCTTC,CATSDSFAGGNEQFF